Described below is a single TCR beta chain sequence and its context. This entry comes from a study of T cells after yellow fever vaccination. Via MiXCR, TCRdb re-called the 5' RACE reads, giving one row per CDR3 protein. The table includes hundreds of thousands of distinct CDR3 sequences, about a fifth detected once. This CDR3 contains 14 residues. With 5 bases removed from V and 3 bases from J, the gap between germline ends came to 14 bases. Germline loops: CDR1 SGHVS, CDR2 FNYEAQ. The starting material was PBMCs, obtained roughly 20 days after the first yellow fever vaccination. This receptor was identified in a man between 18 and 29 years old who received the YFV17D yellow fever vaccine. J is TRBJ2-7 and V is TRBV7-6; no reliable D call. CDR3 residues: CASSIRTGNYEQYF. CDR3 coding DNA: TGTGCCAGCAGCATACGTACTGGTAACTACGAGCAGTACTTC.